One and the same sample provided the 28 T cell receptor beta chains below, sequenced in a study of blood T cell repertoires in COVID-19. Data came from immunoSEQ multiplex PCR; TCRdb stores just in-frame clones and leaves some out. The sample comprises over 250,000 clones, 75% to 90% of which are singletons, and 2.4% rests with the top ten. Sequenced material: PBMCs or T cells enriched from blood (not recorded which). Receptor source: a woman between 18 and 29 years old who had recovered from COVID-19.

The chain employs TRBV10-3 and TRBJ1-1; 7 nucleotides line up with TRBD1. Trimming at V came to 4 bases and at J to 3 bases, leaving 5 bases not matched to a gene. This CDR3 spans 14 amino acids. CDR1 and CDR2 from the germline V gene are ENHRY and SYGVKD. The CDR3 nucleotides are TGTGCCATCAGTGCCGGACAGGAATACACTGAAGCTTTCTTT. This sequence encodes CAISAGQEYTEAFF.

V is TRBV6-5 and J is TRBJ1-1, with D unresolved. The CDR3 is 13 amino acids. The germline CDR1 and CDR2 sequences are MNHEY and SVGAGI. The ends were cut back, 0 bases at V and 3 bases at J, with 5 bases in the middle. CDR3 in amino acids: CASSYSAYTEAFF. The CDR3 DNA follows: TGTGCCAGCAGTTACTCGGCATACACTGAAGCTTTCTTT.

The rearrangement joins TRBV19 to TRBJ2-5; 7 bases are a match to TRBD2. From germline, CDR1 is LNHDA and CDR2 SQIVND (reference sequence). The length of the CDR3 is 14 residues. With V trimmed by 3 bases and J by 1 base, 2 bases remained unmatched. The chain's CDR3 is CASSIASGQETQYF. CDR3 bases: TGTGCCAGTAGTATCGCTAGCGGCCAAGAGACCCAGTACTTC.

The DNA of the CDR3 is TGTGCCAGCAGCGTAGTAGGGACAGGGACCTCCGGGGAGCTGTTTTTT. Amino acids: CASSVVGTGTSGELFF. The rearrangement joins TRBV9 to TRBJ2-2, with 9 bases matching TRBD1. The CDR3 runs to 16 residues. The V gene end was trimmed by 0 bases and the J gene end by 6 bases; junction bases not matched to a gene: 6. Germline-derived CDR1 and CDR2 are SGDLS and YYNGEE. Together with reference TRBV9 and TRBJ2-2, the CDR3 gives the full variable domain: DSGVTQTPKHLITATGQRVTLRCSPRSGDLSVYWYQQSLDQGLQFLIQYYNGEERAKGNILERFSAQQFPDLHSELNLSSLELGDSALYFCASSVVGTGTSGELFFGEGSRLTVL.

Of note for this clone: Distinct nucleotide sequences in the sample also encode this CDR3. The CDR3 reads CASSQRGAYEQYF. CDR3 coding DNA: TGTGCCAGCAGTCAGCGGGGGGCGTACGAGCAGTACTTC. The chain recombines TRBV6-5 with TRBJ2-7; the match to TRBD2 covers 9 bases. CDR3 length: 13 amino acids. Germline CDR1 is MNHEY and CDR2 is SVGAGI. V gave up 5 bases and J gave up 4 bases; unmatched junction bases: 3.

The J gene is TRBJ1-4, the V gene TRBV5-1; perhaps TRBD1 as D (6 bases). The length of the CDR3 is 15 residues. Germline V gene sequence: CDR1 SGHRS, CDR2 YFSETQ. V was trimmed by 4 bases and J by 4 bases, leaving 14 bases between them. CDR3 DNA sequence: TGCGCCAGCAGCACCGGGACAAACGGTAATGAAAAACTGTTTTTT. This sequence encodes CASSTGTNGNEKLFF.

V and J are TRBV7-9 and TRBJ1-3; possible D gene TRBD1, 6 bases. In germline, CDR1 is SEHNR, CDR2 FQNEAQ (reference sequence). The CDR3 has 16 residues. Deletions cut 1 base from V and 0 bases from J, with 10 bases between. The CDR3 DNA reads as TGTGCCAGCAGCTTAGGACAGGACAGCTCTGGAAACACCATATATTTT. Translated: CASSLGQDSSGNTIYF.

This clone has more than one count but fewer than ten. This sequence joins TRBV2 and TRBJ2-7; tentatively, D is TRBD2 (6 bases). The ends were cut back, 11 bases at V and 4 bases at J, with 18 bases in the middle. CDR3 length: 13 amino acids. Germline CDR1 is SNHLY and CDR2 is FYNNEI. CDR3 protein: CAGGRAGRYEQYF. The CDR3 DNA is TGTGCCGGGGGTCGCGCGGGGCGTTACGAGCAGTACTTC.

The chain recombines TRBV28 with TRBJ2-7, with 10 nucleotides matching TRBD1. The J segment lost 2 bases and the V segment lost 4 bases, leaving 8 bases of the junction unmatched. CDR3 length: 16 amino acids. The germline V gene has CDR1 MDHEN and CDR2 SYDVKM. CDR3 region: CASSSGGQGIPYEQYF. The CDR3 DNA is TGTGCCAGCAGTTCCGGGGGACAGGGGATCCCCTACGAGCAGTACTTC.

The chain recombines TRBV7-2 with TRBJ1-3; D remains ambiguous. CDR3 size: 13 residues. The germline gives CDR1 SGHTA, CDR2 FQGNSA. V lost 10 bases and J 0 bases, leaving 10 bases between the germline ends. The CDR3 DNA sequence: TGTGCCACCGCCCGGAGCTCTGGAAACACCATATATTTT. It is translated as CATARSSGNTIYF.

The V and J genes are TRBV6-5 and TRBJ2-2; perhaps TRBD1 as D (5 bases). This CDR3 comprises 14 residues. V lost 5 bases and J lost 1, with 8 bases in between. The germline CDR1 and CDR2 sequences are MNHEY and SVGAGI. CDR3 loop: CASSNDRNTGELFF. The CDR3 nucleotides read TGTGCCAGCAGTAATGACAGGAACACCGGGGAGCTGTTTTTT.

The chain carries TRBV19 and TRBJ1-2; 9 bases line up with TRBD1. The V and J ends lost 5 bases and 5 bases, in that order; junction bases with no gene match: 3. The CDR3 is made up of 13 amino acids. Germline V gene sequence: CDR1 LNHDA, CDR2 SQIVND (reference sequence). DNA for the CDR3: TGTGCCAGTAGTGGGACAGGGTCTTATGGCTACACCTTC. It yields the protein CASSGTGSYGYTF.

The rearrangement joins TRBV3-1 (or the pseudogene TRBV3-2) to TRBJ1-3; D gene ambiguous. Looked up from germline, CDR1 is LGHDT and CDR2 is YNNKEL (reference sequence). Trimming stripped 4 bases from V and 0 bases from J, with 10 bases between. This CDR3 contains 15 residues. The CDR3 coding sequence is TGTGCCAGCAGCCTTTCAGGATACTCTGGAAACACCATATATTTT. It codes for CASSLSGYSGNTIYF.

The rearrangement links TRBV7-8 to TRBJ1-2; TRBD1 agrees at 8 bases. Trimming at V came to 4 bases and at J to 8 bases, leaving 9 bases not matched to a gene. In germline, CDR1 is SGHVS, CDR2 FQNEAQ. This CDR3 region has 14 residues. The CDR3 DNA reads as TGTGCCAGCAGCTACCAGGCAGGGGGCTACGGCTACACCTTC. It specifies CASSYQAGGYGYTF.

V gene TRBV6-1 combines with J gene TRBJ1-5; no clear D gene. The CDR3 is made up of 14 amino acids. The germline gives CDR1 MNHNS, CDR2 SASEGT. V lost 2 bases and J 4 bases, leaving 9 bases between the germline ends. The CDR3 bases are TGTGCCAGCAGTGAACAGGTGGCGAATCAGCCCCAGCATTTT. Translating it yields CASSEQVANQPQHF.

The V call is TRBV5-4, the J call TRBJ2-3, with TRBD2 identical over 10 bases. CDR3 length: 17 amino acids. J was trimmed by 1 base and V by 5 bases; bases with no gene match: 10. Germline CDR1 reads SGHNT; CDR2 reads YYREEE (reference sequence). The CDR3 region has the DNA TGTGCCAGCAGTTTTCTCGGCCTAGCGGGGGGCACAGATACGCAGTATTTT. Residues: CASSFLGLAGGTDTQYF.

This clone was observed a single time. The V and J genes are TRBV28 and TRBJ1-2; no reliable D call. The V and J ends lost 7 bases and 3 bases respectively, with 21 bases between them. This CDR3 is built from 16 residues. The germline CDR1 and CDR2 sequences are MDHEN and SYDVKM. The CDR3 sequence: CASINTRGGYDYGYTF. For the CDR3, the DNA is TGTGCCAGCATTAACACGCGCGGCGGATATGACTATGGCTACACCTTC.

This clone was observed a single time. This sequence joins TRBV5-4 and TRBJ2-3; a possible D gene is TRBD2 (6 bases). CDR1 is SGHNT and CDR2 is YYREEE in the germline V gene (reference sequence). This CDR3 comprises 15 residues. Trimming removed 4 bases from V and 6 bases from J, with 18 bases in between. As DNA, the CDR3 is TGTGCCAGCAGCCACAACGGGGGACCCCAGGATACGCAGTATTTT. The encoded protein is CASSHNGGPQDTQYF. Complete variable domain (other parts from reference TRBV5-4 and TRBJ2-3): ETGVTQSPTHLIKTRGQQVTLRCSSQSGHNTVSWYQQALGQGPQFIFQYYREEENGRGNFPPRFSGLQFPNYSSELNVNALELDDSALYLCASSHNGGPQDTQYFGPGTRLTVL.

The J gene is TRBJ1-1, the V gene TRBV12-3 or TRBV12-4; D not certain. V was shortened by 2 bases and J by 1 base, with 5 bases between the two germline ends. The CDR3 runs to 13 residues. The CDR3 loop reads CASSLFRNTEAFF. The CDR3, as DNA: TGTGCCAGCAGTTTATTTAGGAACACTGAAGCTTTCTTT.

The V and J genes are TRBV5-1 and TRBJ1-2; D remains unclear. CDR1 is SGHRS, CDR2 YFSETQ, per germline. V was cut by 4 bases and J by 0 bases, with 13 bases left in between. The CDR3 is 15 amino acids. The CDR3 reads CASSPYPTANYGYTF. The CDR3 DNA follows: TGCGCCAGCAGCCCCTATCCCACAGCTAACTATGGCTACACCTTC.

V is TRBV19 and J is TRBJ1-2, with TRBD1 identical over 8 bases. This CDR3 region has 14 residues. The trim removed 6 bases at V and 4 bases at J, leaving 7 bases unmatched. Germline lookup yields CDR1 LNHDA and CDR2 SQIVND (reference sequence). Here the CDR3 DNA reads TGTGCCAGTAGCCCCAGGACAGGGATCTATGGCTACACCTTC. It is translated as CASSPRTGIYGYTF.

This sequence joins TRBV18 and TRBJ2-1; tentatively, D is TRBD2 (6 bases). CDR3 length equals 14 residues. Between the trimmed V and J ends, which lost 5 bases and 6 bases, there was a span of 14 bases. The germline V gene has CDR1 KGHSH and CDR2 LQKENI. The CDR3 sequence: CASSIGGLLNEQFF. CDR3 DNA sequence: TGTGCCAGCTCAATCGGGGGTCTACTCAATGAGCAGTTCTTC.

CDR3 region: CASTFLAGEKLFF. CDR3 sequence (DNA): TGTGCCAGCACCTTCTTAGCGGGGGAAAAACTGTTTTTT. The genes are TRBV2 and TRBJ1-4; no firm D call. Germline loops: CDR1 SNHLY, CDR2 FYNNEI. The CDR3 has 13 residues. Trimming shortened V by 7 bases and J by 8 bases, and 14 bases separated the two germline ends.

This clone was observed a single time. The chain combines TRBV20-1 with TRBJ1-1; possibly TRBD1 for D (6 bases). Germline V CDR1 and CDR2: DFQATT, SNEGSKA (reference sequence). The CDR3 is 11 amino acids. The V end was cut by 3 bases, the J end by 7 bases, with 9 bases between. In nucleotides, the CDR3 is TGCAGTGCTAGTGGACAGATTGAAGCTTTCTTT. This gives the protein CSASGQIEAFF.

V is TRBV24-1 and J is TRBJ1-2; D not resolved. The CDR3 has 14 residues. The germline CDR1 and CDR2 sequences are KGHDR and SFDVKD. V was cut by 4 bases and J by 4 bases, with 12 bases left in between. CDR3 loop: CATSDSDVSYGYTF. Here the CDR3 DNA reads TGTGCCACCAGTGACTCAGATGTCAGCTATGGCTACACCTTC.

This clone was counted only a few times. The chain recombines TRBV11-3 with TRBJ2-7, with D tentatively TRBD1 (6 bases). This CDR3 contains 14 residues. Trimming took 5 bases from V and 2 from J, leaving 13 bases between them. Germline-derived CDR1 and CDR2 are SGHNT and YENEEA. The CDR3 region is CASSPDSMTYEQYF. The CDR3 DNA is TGTGCCAGCAGCCCGGACAGTATGACCTACGAGCAGTACTTC. The variable domain in full, completed from reference TRBV11-3 and TRBJ2-7, reads EAGVVQSPRYKIIEKKQPVAFWCNPISGHNTLYWYLQNLGQGPELLIRYENEEAVDDSQLPKDRFSAERLKGVDSTLKIQPAELGDSAVYLCASSPDSMTYEQYFGPGTRLTVT.

V gene TRBV11-1 combines with J gene TRBJ2-7; no clear D gene. The ends were cut back, 3 bases at V and 4 bases at J, with 19 bases in the middle. Germline V gene lookup returns CDR1 SGHAT and CDR2 FQDESV (reference sequence). This CDR3 spans 16 amino acids. Written as DNA, the CDR3 is TGTGCCAGCAGCTTCGACACCGAAGGAACCGTTTACGAGCAGTACTTC. It translates to CASSFDTEGTVYEQYF.

V gene TRBV7-8 combines with J gene TRBJ1-6; D is possibly TRBD1 (6 bases). Trimming took off 4 bases at V and 8 bases at J, with 24 bases between the two ends. CDR1 is SGHVS, CDR2 FQNEAQ, per germline. The CDR3 is 18 amino acids. In DNA, the CDR3 is TGTGCCAGCAGCTCTCTGCTGGGTAGCACAGGGACACATTCACCCCTCCACTTT. Protein: CASSSLLGSTGTHSPLHF.